These 25 T cell receptor beta chains share one sample of origin, sequenced in a study of blood T cell repertoires in COVID-19. Libraries were prepared by immunoSEQ multiplex PCR; TCRdb keeps only in-frame clonotypes and omits some of them. The table shows over 150,000 clones, with 76% occurring only once. Sequencing input: peripheral blood. The receptors originated from a woman older than 75 with acute or convalescent COVID-19.

This chain links TRBV7-6 with TRBJ1-5, with D hard to call. CDR1 is SGHVS, CDR2 FNYEAQ, per germline. The ends were cut back, 2 bases at V and 1 base at J, with 9 bases in the middle. There are 15 residues in the CDR3. The CDR3, as DNA: TGTGCCAGCAGCTTATTCTCGGGGAGCAATCAGCCCCAGCATTTT. It is translated as CASSLFSGSNQPQHF.

The chain employs TRBV28 and TRBJ2-7, with 10 bases that match TRBD1. The CDR3 is 17 residues long. The germline gives CDR1 MDHEN, CDR2 SYDVKM. J gave up 1 base and V 7 bases, and 13 bases lay outside the gene matches. The CDR3 spells CASTRTGGGQGSYEQYF. The CDR3 bases are TGTGCCAGCACCAGAACCGGTGGGGGACAGGGGTCCTACGAGCAGTACTTC.

The rearrangement joins TRBV5-1 to TRBJ1-2; no definite D call. V was clipped by 0 bases and J by 6 bases, with 12 bases between them. Germline loops: CDR1 SGHRS, CDR2 YFSETQ. This CDR3 is 14 amino acids long. The CDR3 coding sequence is TGCGCCAGCAGCTTGGGAACGCAGAAAAATGGCTACACCTTC. This translates into CASSLGTQKNGYTF. The entire variable domain, with the rest obtained from reference TRBV5-1 and TRBJ1-2, is as follows: KAGVTQTPRYLIKTRGQQVTLSCSPISGHRSVSWYQQTPGQGLQFLFEYFSETQRNKGNFPGRFSGRQFSNSRSEMNVSTLELGDSALYLCASSLGTQKNGYTFGSGTRLTVV.

This sequence joins TRBV7-2 and TRBJ1-1; D is perhaps TRBD1 (5 bases). The CDR3 is 13 residues long. V was pared by 5 bases and J by 7 bases, with 14 bases between. CDR1 is SGHTA, CDR2 FQGNSA, per germline. The CDR3 here is CASSVDSGGEAFF. DNA of the CDR3: TGTGCCAGCAGCGTTGACTCGGGGGGTGAAGCTTTCTTT.

The J gene is TRBJ2-7, the V gene TRBV2; a weak D match, TRBD1 (5 bases). Germline assignment: CDR1 SNHLY and CDR2 FYNNEI. The CDR3 consists of 13 residues. Between the trimmed V and J ends, which lost 6 bases and 2 bases, there was a span of 11 bases. CDR3 sequence: CASRKQVPYEQYF. CDR3 nucleotides: TGTGCCAGCAGGAAACAGGTTCCCTACGAGCAGTACTTC.

This chain uses TRBV19 with TRBJ2-7; D is possibly TRBD1 (6 bases). CDR1 is LNHDA and CDR2 is SQIVND in the germline V gene (reference sequence). The V end lost 6 bases, the J end lost 3 bases, and 27 bases lay between the germline ends. This CDR3 spans 18 amino acids. The CDR3 DNA sequence: TGTGCCAGTAGCTCGCAGGGGTCGACAGTTGGATTTAACTACGAGCAGTACTTC. Amino acids: CASSSQGSTVGFNYEQYF.

The V gene is TRBV6-6, the J gene TRBJ2-2; 7 bases match TRBD2. The junction had 6 bases not matched to a gene; V was cut back by 4 bases and J by 1 base. Germline V gene sequence: CDR1 MNHNY, CDR2 SVGAGI (reference sequence). The CDR3 length is 16 residues. The CDR3 spells CASSFPIAGNTGELFF. The CDR3, as DNA: TGTGCCAGCAGTTTTCCTATAGCGGGGAACACCGGGGAGCTGTTTTTT.

This clone occurred once. The gene calls are TRBV12-3 or TRBV12-4 and TRBJ1-2; 9 nucleotides match TRBD1. The trim removed 5 bases at V and 13 bases at J, leaving 11 bases unmatched. The CDR3 sequence is 13 residues long. CDR3 sequence: CASSGTGRVLTTF. The DNA of the CDR3 is TGTGCCAGCAGTGGGACAGGGCGAGTCCTTACCACCTTC.

The chain joins TRBV18 to TRBJ1-3; 7 positions agree with TRBD1. There are 14 residues in the CDR3. Per the germline V gene, CDR1 is KGHSH and CDR2 is LQKENI. After removal of 2 bases from V and 2 bases from J, the junction contained 0 bases not matched to a gene. The CDR3 coding sequence is TGTGCCAGCTCACCAGGGACAGCTGGAAACACCATATATTTT. The encoded protein is CASSPGTAGNTIYF. The full variable domain, its missing parts supplied by reference TRBV18 and TRBJ1-3, is NAGVMQNPRHLVRRRGQEARLRCSPMKGHSHVYWYRQLPEEGLKFMVYLQKENIIDESGMPKERFSAEFPKEGPSILRIQQVVRGDSAAYFCASSPGTAGNTIYFGEGSWLTVV.

The CDR3 protein is CASSLTSDRGKQFF. The CDR3 bases are TGCGCCAGCAGCTTGACGTCAGACAGGGGGAAACAGTTCTTC. The rearrangement joins TRBV5-1 to TRBJ2-1; 9 positions match TRBD1. Germline V CDR1 and CDR2: SGHRS, YFSETQ. Trimming cost V 1 base and J 13 bases; bases outside gene matches: 9. CDR3 length: 14 amino acids.

This clone was detected once. This chain uses TRBV3-1 (or the pseudogene TRBV3-2) with TRBJ2-1; possible D gene TRBD2, 6 bases. From germline, CDR1 is LGHDT and CDR2 YNNKEL (reference sequence). The CDR3 spans 14 residues. The germline V and J ends were trimmed by 4 bases and 8 bases, with 15 bases remaining between them. The CDR3 region is CASSPPRRGHEQFF. CDR3 DNA: TGTGCCAGCAGCCCCCCTCGGCGGGGTCATGAGCAGTTCTTC.

The chain recombines TRBV30 with TRBJ1-6; 7 nucleotides line up with TRBD1. V trimming: 5 bases; J trimming: 9 bases; junction bases outside the gene matches: 10. This CDR3 has 14 amino acids. Looked up from germline, CDR1 is GTSNPN and CDR2 is SVGIG (reference sequence). The DNA for the CDR3 is TGTGCCTGGGAGGCCAGGGGGTTCTTTTCACCCCTCCACTTT. Its translation is CAWEARGFFSPLHF. Full variable domain (rest looked up from reference TRBV30 and TRBJ1-6): SQTIHQWPATLVQPVGSPLSLECTVEGTSNPNLYWYRQAAGRGLQLLFYSVGIGQISSEVPQNLSASRPQDRQFILSSKKLLLSDSGFYLCAWEARGFFSPLHFGNGTRLTVT.

The chain joins TRBV6-5 to TRBJ2-7; 8 bases are shared with TRBD1. CDR3 length equals 14 residues. Germline trimming cut 4 bases from V and 3 bases from J; bases unmatched to any gene: 5. CDR1 and CDR2 (germline): MNHEY, SVGAGI. In nucleotides, the CDR3 is TGTGCCAGCAGTTTTGACAGGGGAAACTACGAGCAGTACTTC. This codes for CASSFDRGNYEQYF.

This clone has only a few counts. The chain is built from TRBV7-9 and TRBJ2-6; 8 bases line up with TRBD2. CDR1 SEHNR and CDR2 FQNEAQ come from the germline V gene (reference sequence). The CDR3 contains 16 residues. V lost 5 bases, J lost 3 bases, and 6 bases stayed unmatched. This CDR3 reads CASSPASGFGANVLTF. CDR3 coding DNA: TGTGCCAGCAGCCCAGCTAGCGGGTTTGGGGCCAACGTCCTGACTTTC.

The sample holds a few counts of this clone. The chain carries TRBV29-1 and TRBJ2-3; 8 bases align to TRBD2. Germline lookup yields CDR1 SQVTM and CDR2 ANQGSEA. J was trimmed by 5 bases and V by 2 bases; bases with no gene match: 3. CDR3 length: 13 amino acids. The CDR3 region is CSVELAGKDTQYF. The CDR3 region has the DNA TGCAGCGTTGAATTAGCGGGAAAAGATACGCAGTATTTT.

This clone was recorded a few times. V is TRBV7-9 and J is TRBJ1-2; 9 bases are a match to TRBD1. The CDR3 runs 17 residues. V lost 3 bases to trimming and J lost 0 bases; unmatched junction nucleotides: 8. The V gene's germline CDR1 is SEHNR and CDR2 FQNEAQ (reference sequence). Here the CDR3 reads CASSFRTGERANYGYTF. The DNA of the CDR3 is TGTGCCAGCAGCTTTCGGACAGGGGAAAGGGCTAACTATGGCTACACCTTC. Looking up the rest from reference TRBV7-9 and TRBJ1-2 gives the full variable domain: DTGVSQNPRHKITKRGQNVTFRCDPISEHNRLYWYRQTLGQGPEFLTYFQNEAQLEKSRLLSDRFSAERPKGSFSTLEIQRTEQGDSAMYLCASSFRTGERANYGYTFGSGTRLTVV.

There are a few counts of this clone. The V call is TRBV4-3, the J call TRBJ1-2; D gene unclear. The CDR3 extends over 16 amino acids. The V end lost 4 bases, the J end lost 0 bases, and 15 bases lay between the germline ends. Germline CDR1 LGHNA, CDR2 YSLEER. The CDR3 spells CASSPADWGANYGYTF. The CDR3, as DNA: TGCGCCAGCAGCCCGGCTGATTGGGGAGCTAACTATGGCTACACCTTC.

This chain links TRBV5-5 with TRBJ1-1, with TRBD1 matching over 8 bases. The CDR3 spans 14 residues. From germline, CDR1 is SGHKS and CDR2 YYEKEE (reference sequence). The J segment lost 1 base and the V segment lost 4 bases, leaving 3 bases of the junction unmatched. CDR3 bases: TGTGCCAGCAGCCCGGGACAGGCGAACACTGAAGCTTTCTTT. It is translated as CASSPGQANTEAFF.

V gene TRBV19 combines with J gene TRBJ1-5; D is ambiguous. From germline, CDR1 is LNHDA and CDR2 SQIVND (reference sequence). V lost 7 bases and J 6 bases, leaving 16 bases between the germline ends. The length of the CDR3 is 14 residues. The CDR3 is CASTDAVAVQPQHF. CDR3 bases: TGTGCCAGTACCGACGCAGTCGCGGTTCAGCCCCAGCATTTT. The complete variable domain, with remaining parts taken from reference TRBV19 and TRBJ1-5, reads DGGITQSPKYLFRKEGQNVTLSCEQNLNHDAMYWYRQDPGQGLRLIYYSQIVNDFQKGDIAEGYSVSREKKESFPLTVTSAQKNPTAFYLCASTDAVAVQPQHFGDGTRLSIL.

The rearrangement uses TRBV4-1 and TRBJ2-5; no reliable D call. The CDR3 loop spans 14 amino acids. Germline V CDR1 and CDR2: MGHRA, YSYEKL. V dropped 0 bases and J dropped 2 bases, with 7 bases sitting between them. This CDR3 is CASSQEGVQETQYF. The CDR3 nucleotides read TGCGCCAGCAGCCAAGAAGGAGTACAAGAGACCCAGTACTTC.

V is TRBV19 and J is TRBJ1-6, with TRBD1 as a possible D gene (6 bases). Germline CDR1 reads LNHDA; CDR2 reads SQIVND (reference sequence). Trimming stripped 6 bases from V and 7 bases from J, with 13 bases between. This CDR3 has 14 residues. CDR3 protein: CASRLQGWNSPLHF. The CDR3 DNA reads as TGTGCCAGTAGGCTACAGGGTTGGAATTCACCCCTCCACTTT.

The chain uses TRBV5-1 and TRBJ2-2; tentatively, D is TRBD2 (6 bases). Germline-derived CDR1 and CDR2 are SGHRS and YFSETQ. V was shortened by 5 bases and J by 0 bases, with 14 bases between the two germline ends. The CDR3 has 16 residues. DNA for the CDR3: TGCGCCAGCAGTGGGTTAGCGGACCCGAACACCGGGGAGCTGTTTTTT. Its translation: CASSGLADPNTGELFF.

This clone came up once. The chain has TRBV6-1 and TRBJ2-1; D is ambiguous. Germline loops: CDR1 MNHNS, CDR2 SASEGT. CDR3 length: 13 amino acids. Between the trimmed V and J ends, which lost 1 base and 8 bases, there was a span of 9 bases. CDR3 nucleotides: TGTGCCAGCAGTGAAGTAATGGCCGATGAGCAGTTCTTC. Translating gives CASSEVMADEQFF.

This clone was counted a few times. In nucleotides, the CDR3 is TGCGCCAGCAGACAGGTGTTAAGTAATTCACCCCTCCACTTT. Translated, it gives CASRQVLSNSPLHF. J is TRBJ1-6 and V is TRBV5-1; D may be TRBD1 (5 bases). This CDR3 is built from 14 residues. The V gene lost 5 bases and the J gene lost 6 bases, with 12 bases spanning the gap. In germline, CDR1 is SGHRS, CDR2 YFSETQ.

A single count supports this clone. This chain uses TRBV19 with TRBJ1-4, with TRBD1 identical over 8 bases. Germline V CDR1 and CDR2: LNHDA, SQIVND (reference sequence). V shed 3 bases, J shed 5 bases, and the junction held 5 bases outside the gene matches. The CDR3 has 15 residues. This CDR3 is CASSIRTGNNEKLFF. CDR3 bases: TGTGCCAGTAGTATCCGGACAGGGAACAATGAAAAACTGTTTTTT.